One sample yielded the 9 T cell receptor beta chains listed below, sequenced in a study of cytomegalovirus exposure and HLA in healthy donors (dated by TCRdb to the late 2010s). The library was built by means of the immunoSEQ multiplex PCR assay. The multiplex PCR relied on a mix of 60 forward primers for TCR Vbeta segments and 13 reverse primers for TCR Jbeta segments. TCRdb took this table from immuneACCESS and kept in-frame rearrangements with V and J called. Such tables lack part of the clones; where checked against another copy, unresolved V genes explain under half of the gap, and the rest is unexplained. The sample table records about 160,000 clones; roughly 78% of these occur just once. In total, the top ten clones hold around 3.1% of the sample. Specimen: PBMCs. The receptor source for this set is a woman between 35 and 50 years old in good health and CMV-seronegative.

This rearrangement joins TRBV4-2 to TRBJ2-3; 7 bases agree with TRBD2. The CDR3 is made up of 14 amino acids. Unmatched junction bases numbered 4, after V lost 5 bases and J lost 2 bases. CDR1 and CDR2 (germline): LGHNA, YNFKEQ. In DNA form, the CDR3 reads TGTGCCAGCAGCTTGGGGGGGGACACAGATACGCAGTATTTT. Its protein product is CASSLGGDTDTQYF.

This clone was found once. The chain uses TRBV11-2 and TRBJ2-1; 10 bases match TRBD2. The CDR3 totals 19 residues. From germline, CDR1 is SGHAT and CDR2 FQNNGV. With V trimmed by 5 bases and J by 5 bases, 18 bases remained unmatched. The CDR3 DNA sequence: TGTGCCAGCAGCCCGCGTGGGGGAGCGGGGGGGCGTCGGGACAATGAGCAGTTCTTC. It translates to CASSPRGGAGGRRDNEQFF.

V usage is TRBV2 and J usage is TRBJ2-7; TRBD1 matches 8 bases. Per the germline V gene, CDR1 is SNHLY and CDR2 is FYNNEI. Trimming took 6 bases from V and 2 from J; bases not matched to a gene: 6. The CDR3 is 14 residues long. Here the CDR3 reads CASRVTGVAYEQYF. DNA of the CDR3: TGTGCCAGCAGGGTGACAGGGGTAGCCTACGAGCAGTACTTC. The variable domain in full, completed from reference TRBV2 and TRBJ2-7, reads EPEVTQTPSHQVTQMGQEVILRCVPISNHLYFYWYRQILGQKVEFLVSFYNNEISEKSEIFDDQFSVERPDGSNFTLKIRSTKLEDSAMYFCASRVTGVAYEQYFGPGTRLTVT.

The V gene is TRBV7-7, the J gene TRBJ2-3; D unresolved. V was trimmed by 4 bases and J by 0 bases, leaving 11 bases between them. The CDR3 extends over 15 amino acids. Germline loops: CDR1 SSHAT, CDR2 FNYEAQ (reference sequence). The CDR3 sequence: CASSSGGASTDTQYF. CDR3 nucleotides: TGTGCCAGCAGCTCGGGTGGTGCCAGCACAGATACGCAGTATTTT.

The CDR3 sequence: CASHATGNTEAFF. As DNA, the CDR3 is TGCGCCAGCCACGCGACAGGGAACACTGAAGCTTTCTTT. The V and J genes are TRBV5-1 and TRBJ1-1; D might be TRBD1 (6 bases). Trimming stripped 7 bases from V and 1 base from J, with 11 bases between. Germline values: CDR1 SGHRS, CDR2 YFSETQ. This CDR3 comprises 13 residues. The full variable domain, its missing parts supplied by reference TRBV5-1 and TRBJ1-1, is KAGVTQTPRYLIKTRGQQVTLSCSPISGHRSVSWYQQTPGQGLQFLFEYFSETQRNKGNFPGRFSGRQFSNSRSEMNVSTLELGDSALYLCASHATGNTEAFFGQGTRLTVV.

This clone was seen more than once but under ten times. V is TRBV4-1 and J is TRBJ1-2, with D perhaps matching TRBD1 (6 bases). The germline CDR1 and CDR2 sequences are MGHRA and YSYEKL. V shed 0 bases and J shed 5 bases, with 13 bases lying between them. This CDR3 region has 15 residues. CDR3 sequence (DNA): TGCGCCAGCAGCCAAGAAAGGGACAAAGGATATGGCTACACCTTC. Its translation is CASSQERDKGYGYTF.

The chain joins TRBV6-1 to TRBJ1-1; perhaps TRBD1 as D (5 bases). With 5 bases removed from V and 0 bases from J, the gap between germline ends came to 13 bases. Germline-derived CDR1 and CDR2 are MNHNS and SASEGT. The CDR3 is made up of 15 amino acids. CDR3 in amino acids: CASSTRQNMNTEAFF. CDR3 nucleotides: TGTGCCAGCAGTACCAGACAGAATATGAACACTGAAGCTTTCTTT.

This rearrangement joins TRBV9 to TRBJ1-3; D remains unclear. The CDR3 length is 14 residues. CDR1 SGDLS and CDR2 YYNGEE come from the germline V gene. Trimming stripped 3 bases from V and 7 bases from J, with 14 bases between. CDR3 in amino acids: CASSGTSGGNTIYF. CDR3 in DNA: TGTGCCAGCAGCGGAACTTCGGGTGGTAACACCATATATTTT.

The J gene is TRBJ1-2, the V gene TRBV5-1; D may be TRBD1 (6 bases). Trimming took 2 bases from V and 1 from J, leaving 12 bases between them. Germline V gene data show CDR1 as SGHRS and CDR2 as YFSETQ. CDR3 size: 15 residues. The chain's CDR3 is CASSLITGNNYGYTF. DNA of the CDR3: TGCGCCAGCAGCTTAATAACAGGGAATAACTATGGCTACACCTTC.